This T cell receptor beta chain was identified during a study of identical twins. After template switching added a universal primer site, the resulting cDNA carried unique molecular identifiers. TCRdb called the 5' RACE reads again in MiXCR, with one record for every CDR3 protein. The repertoire includes 200,000 to 250,000 distinct CDR3 sequences, around 6.9% of them detected once, and less than 2.5% sits in the top ten. The study's findings and limits: Rather than following the same donors, the conclusions depended on cross-sectional statistical analysis. Abundant beta clonotypes from cord blood had fewer insertions, unlike memory repertoires, which showed none. Within monozygotic twins, out-of-frame TCR alpha sharing was underestimated by the models.

This clonotype came up many times. The antigen is not known. These records were also assigned to another study, of yellow fever vaccine responses in identical twins.

Sequenced sample: memory (CD45RO+) T cells sorted from blood. This TCR was recovered from a woman under 30 in good health.

In DNA, the CDR3 is TGCGCCAGCAGCTATACAGGCTACGAGCAGTACTTC. It translates to CASSYTGYEQYF. The J gene is TRBJ2-7, the V gene TRBV5-1; tentative D call: TRBD1 (5 bases). The germline CDR1 and CDR2 sequences are SGHRS and YFSETQ. The CDR3 has 12 amino acids. Trimming removed 3 bases from V and 3 bases from J, with 7 bases in between.